This TCR beta chain was captured by sequencing in a study of radiation and T cells in renal cell carcinoma. Stated time point: blood 4 weeks post-SBRT, at nephrectomy. Treatment: 15 Gy SBRT to primary tumor, nephrectomy 4 weeks later. Germline-derived CDR1 and CDR2 are SGDLS and YYNGEE. V shed 3 bases and J 6 bases; nucleotides not matched to a gene: 8. The CDR3 totals 16 residues. The assay was immunoSEQ multiplex PCR, and TCRdb's table has in-frame clones only and misses some. Among about 140,000 clones listed, 86% were seen once. This clone was observed a single time. This material consisted of blood, taken from a patient whose treatment included radiotherapy and nephrectomy. This rearrangement joins TRBV9 to TRBJ2-3; TRBD2 aligns across 12 bases. The TCR originated in a woman between 50 and 59 years old with renal cell carcinoma. CDR3 sequence: CASSAASGGAGDTQYF. CDR3 coding DNA: TGTGCCAGCAGCGCGGCTAGCGGGGGGGCGGGGGATACGCAGTATTTT.